This TCR beta chain was captured in a study of OX40 agonist ivuxolimab in advanced cancers. The wider study: Allowance was made for prior anti-PD-1, anti-PD-L1 or anti-CTLA-4 therapy, and roughly 40% had some. Three patients, one with hepatocellular carcinoma and two with cutaneous melanoma, responded partially. Findings and caveats of the study: Among the least clonally expanded were partial responders at 0.1-3.0 mg/kg.

Germline CDR1 is MNHNY and CDR2 is SVGAGI (reference sequence). This CDR3 contains 13 residues. Data came from immunoSEQ multiplex PCR; TCRdb stores just in-frame clones and leaves some out. There are about 48,000 clones in the sample; approximately 79% occur only once, and about 2.1% lies in the top ten. With regard to this clone: Its antigen is still unknown.

The chain links TRBV6-6 to TRBJ2-7, with TRBD1 matching over 10 bases. The J call may be faulty, since TRBJ2-1 better matches the DNA end. The source was CD4+ or CD8+ T cells sorted from blood, collected in a trial of the OX40 agonist ivuxolimab. The clonotype was recovered from an adult with an advanced solid tumor such as melanoma, head and neck, liver or kidney cancer. The CDR3 DNA is TGTGCCAGCAGGGGACAGGGGTCAAATGAGCAGTTCTTC. It is translated as CASRGQGSNEQFF.